This T cell receptor (beta chain) was captured by sequencing in a study of blood T cell repertoires in COVID-19. From germline, CDR1 is SNHLY and CDR2 FYNNEI. The V and J ends lost 6 bases and 6 bases, in that order; junction bases with no gene match: 7. This CDR3 is 14 amino acids long. Repertoires were generated with immunoSEQ multiplex PCR, while TCRdb's copy carries only in-frame clones and drops some. The table has over 300,000 clones, more than 75% seen once. The sample was PBMCs or T cells enriched from blood (not recorded which). The chain recombines TRBV2 with TRBJ1-5; 8 bases line up with TRBD1. The source is a young woman who had recovered from COVID-19. CDR3 nucleotides: TGTGCCAGCAGCGACAGGGGAACCGTTCAGCCCCAGCATTTT. Encoded protein: CASSDRGTVQPQHF.